Each of the 20 T cell receptor beta chains below was sequenced from the same sample in a study of T-cell reconstitution after alpha-beta-depleted transplantation in children listed by TCRdb under 2016. Libraries came from PCR. Sequencing relied on an Illumina HiSeq 2500. Molecular barcoding was employed in the preparation of TCR libraries, with unique molecular identifiers being used to normalize TCRbeta repertoire quantification. In-frame beta chains were kept once TCRdb had trimmed the public reads at Q25 with fastp and called clones with MiXCR. All rows with the same CDR3 protein become a single entry with the most common DNA and genes. This sample has roughly 180,000 distinct CDR3 sequences in its table, and approximately 12% of those were observed once. The ten biggest clones cover around 14% of the sample. The treatment or condition label of this sample denotes: allogeneic hematopoietic cell transplantation with graft depleted of TCRalphabeta T cells and CD19 B cells.

The material sequenced was PBMCs, taken before TCRalphabeta/CD19-depleted stem cell transplant. The receptors derive from a boy younger than 10 with acute myeloid leukemia, due to receive a stem cell transplant.

This clonotype was recorded at least ten times. This chain joins TRBV5-1 and TRBJ2-1; 11 bases fit TRBD1. The germline gives CDR1 SGHRS, CDR2 YFSETQ. The V and J ends lost 2 bases and 4 bases, in that order; junction bases with no gene match: 5. The CDR3 runs to 16 residues. The CDR3 sequence is CASSFTGQGAYNEQFF. The CDR3 bases are TGCGCCAGCAGCTTTACCGGACAGGGGGCATACAATGAGCAGTTCTTC.

This clonotype was counted between two and nine times. This chain joins TRBV7-6 and TRBJ2-3; no clear D. Germline CDR1 SGHVS, CDR2 FNYEAQ. CDR3 length: 15 amino acids. V was shortened by 0 bases and J by 6 bases, with 13 bases between the two germline ends. CDR3 sequence reads: CASSLASKVSDTQYF. DNA for the CDR3: TGTGCCAGCAGCTTAGCTTCAAAAGTTTCGGATACGCAGTATTTT.

This clonotype was recorded many times. The chain combines TRBV5-1 with TRBJ2-3; TRBD1 aligns across 9 bases. Trimming at V came to 4 bases and at J to 4 bases, leaving 7 bases not matched to a gene. This CDR3 has 15 amino acids. The germline V gene encodes CDR1 SGHRS and CDR2 YFSETQ. CDR3 loop: CASSPGQGRADTQYF. The CDR3 DNA reads as TGCGCCAGCAGCCCAGGACAGGGGAGGGCAGATACGCAGTATTTT.

In this sample, this clonotype turned up many times. V is TRBV3-1 and J is TRBJ2-3; D not resolved. The germline gives CDR1 LGHDT, CDR2 YNNKEL (reference sequence). V lost 2 bases and J lost 2, with 14 bases in between. This CDR3 has 16 amino acids. The chain's CDR3 is CASSQFPRVYTDTQYF. CDR3 DNA sequence: TGTGCCAGCAGCCAATTCCCCCGCGTATACACAGATACGCAGTATTTT.

This clonotype was detected many times. The V call is TRBV28, the J call TRBJ2-3, with unresolved D. Trimming shortened V by 2 bases and J by 4 bases, and 7 bases separated the two germline ends. Germline values: CDR1 MDHEN, CDR2 SYDVKM. CDR3 length: 13 amino acids. The CDR3 coding sequence is TGTGCCAGCAGTTTAAGGTGGGCAGATACGCAGTATTTT. This sequence encodes CASSLRWADTQYF.

This clonotype was recorded many times. The rearrangement uses TRBV5-1 and TRBJ1-1; maybe TRBD1 (5 bases). Germline CDR1 reads SGHRS; CDR2 reads YFSETQ. Trimming stripped 5 bases from V and 0 bases from J, with 8 bases between. The length of the CDR3 is 13 residues. The CDR3 DNA is TGCGCCAGCAGTGGGGGTGTGAACACTGAAGCTTTCTTT. It specifies CASSGGVNTEAFF.

In this sample, this clonotype turned up many times. This chain uses TRBV7-3 with TRBJ1-1; 8 bases fit TRBD1. The germline V gene has CDR1 SGHTA and CDR2 FQGTGA. The trim removed 1 base at V and 4 bases at J, leaving 11 bases unmatched. The CDR3 covers 17 residues. The CDR3 DNA follows: TGTGCCAGCAGCTTAAACCCCGCCGGACAGGGTGGCACTGAAGCTTTCTTT. Protein product: CASSLNPAGQGGTEAFF. Supplemented by reference TRBV7-3 and TRBJ1-1, the full variable domain reads GAGVSQTPSNKVTEKGKYVELRCDPISGHTALYWYRQSLGQGPEFLIYFQGTGAADDSGLPNDRFFAVRPEGSVSTLKIQRTERGDSAVYLCASSLNPAGQGGTEAFFGQGTRLTVV.

This clonotype was counted at least ten times. The chain recombines TRBV4-1 with TRBJ1-4; D call uncertain. Germline CDR1 and CDR2: MGHRA and YSYEKL. The CDR3 spans 14 residues. V gave up 0 bases and J gave up 11 bases, with 13 bases separating them. As DNA, the CDR3 is TGCGCCAGCAGCCAAGATCGAGAGGGATGGAAACTGTTTTTT. It translates to CASSQDREGWKLFF.

The chain is built from TRBV3-1 and TRBJ2-4; weak D call: TRBD2 (6 bases). The CDR3 consists of 15 residues. Trimming took 10 bases from V and 6 from J, leaving 22 bases between them. CDR1 and CDR2 (germline): LGHDT, YNNKEL (reference sequence). The CDR3 nucleotides are TGTGCCACCTCCCCTTCCGGCAGCGGGCGAAACATTCAGTACTTC. It yields the protein CATSPSGSGRNIQYF.

There are many counts of this clonotype. The chain combines TRBV15 with TRBJ1-3; possible D gene TRBD1, 5 bases. This CDR3 region has 16 residues. Germline CDR1 and CDR2: LNHNV and YYDKDF (reference sequence). V was clipped by 0 bases and J by 0 bases, with 9 bases between them. The DNA for the CDR3 is TGTGCCACCAGCAGAGATCGACAGTCCTCTGGAAACACCATATATTTT. This encodes CATSRDRQSSGNTIYF.

This clonotype was observed many times. The rearrangement links TRBV15 to TRBJ2-1; D may be TRBD1 (6 bases). This CDR3 contains 17 residues. Per the germline V gene, CDR1 is LNHNV and CDR2 is YYDKDF (reference sequence). Trimming removed 4 bases from V and 7 bases from J, with 23 bases in between. CDR3 sequence (DNA): TGTGCCACCAGCACTTTGCCGGGCAGGGGTCATGCAAATGAGCAGTTCTTC. Translation: CATSTLPGRGHANEQFF.

About this clonotype itself: This could be a read error, since a much larger clone is one nucleotide away. The genes are TRBV5-1 and TRBJ2-6, with D possibly TRBD1 on 5 matching bases. CDR3 size: 18 residues. In germline, CDR1 is SGHRS, CDR2 YFSETQ. CDR3 residues: CASSLVGAPGSGANVLAF. The CDR3 DNA follows: TGCGCCAGCAGCTTGGTGGGCGCCCCCGGATCTGGGGCCAACGTCCTGGCTTTC.

With respect to this clonotype: A much larger clone lies a single base off, so this may be a read error. The chain carries TRBV9 and TRBJ2-5, with TRBD2 identical over 15 bases. CDR3 length: 19 residues. Germline CDR1 SGDLS, CDR2 YYNGEE. CDR3 bases: TGTACCAGCAGTTTCCTCCGTCGGGGACTAGCGGGAGGTAGAGAGACCCAGTACTTC. Translating gives CTSSFLRRGLAGGRETQYF.

This chain uses TRBV19 with TRBJ2-2, with 10 bases that match TRBD2. Germline CDR1 is LNHDA and CDR2 is SQIVND (reference sequence). The CDR3 has 18 amino acids. V shed 8 bases and J 2 bases; nucleotides not matched to a gene: 14. This CDR3 reads CASRRLSLAGANTGELFF. The CDR3 nucleotides read TGTGCCAGTCGCCGACTAAGTCTAGCGGGGGCAAACACCGGGGAGCTGTTTTTT.

There are many counts of this clonotype. The chain links TRBV25-1 to TRBJ1-1, with D unclear. The CDR3 has 15 amino acids. Trimming pared 1 base from V and 4 bases from J, leaving 13 bases between. In germline, CDR1 is MGHDK, CDR2 SYGVNS. CDR3: CASSEFSRSRTEAFF. The CDR3 coding sequence is TGTGCCAGCAGTGAATTCTCTCGATCTCGCACTGAAGCTTTCTTT.

This clonotype turned up a few times. V gene TRBV6-2 or TRBV6-3 combines with J gene TRBJ2-2, with a tentative D call TRBD1 (5 bases). The CDR3 is 15 residues long. Germline CDR1 reads MNHEY; CDR2 reads SVGEGT. V was shortened by 5 bases and J by 11 bases, with 21 bases between the two germline ends. For the CDR3, the DNA is TGTGCCAGCAGTCCGGATCTAGTTGGGGCGGTTGAGCTGTTTTTT. This codes for CASSPDLVGAVELFF.

The sample holds many counts of this clonotype. The chain uses TRBV20-1 and TRBJ2-5; D unresolved. The V end was cut by 5 bases, the J end by 5 bases, with 15 bases between. The germline V gene has CDR1 DFQATT and CDR2 SNEGSKA (reference sequence). The CDR3 runs to 13 residues. In DNA form, the CDR3 reads TGCAGTGCTCCGCGAATAGAGACGGAGACCCAGTACTTC. This translates into CSAPRIETETQYF.

Remarks on this clonotype: Being one base from a much bigger clone, this may be a read error. This likely comes from a read error, as the CDR3 has no conserved phenylalanine or tryptophan at its end. The chain joins TRBV29-1 to TRBJ2-1, with D tentatively TRBD2 (6 bases). The CDR3 loop spans 14 amino acids. The germline V gene encodes CDR1 SQVTM and CDR2 ANQGSEA. Trimming pared 7 bases from V and 7 bases from J, leaving 20 bases between. The CDR3 DNA reads as TGCAGCGCCCGGGGGACCCCATACAGGAATGAGCAGTTCCTC. Its translation is CSARGTPYRNEQFL.

The rearrangement links TRBV18 to TRBJ1-2, with D unresolved. Germline V gives CDR1 KGHSH, CDR2 LQKENI. V lost 2 bases to trimming and J lost 7 bases, with 17 bases between them. The CDR3 is made up of 15 amino acids. The DNA for the CDR3 is TGTGCCAGCTCACCATTAAATCCCGACGGGAGTGGCTACACCTTC. It codes for CASSPLNPDGSGYTF.

Ten or more counts support this clonotype. The CDR3 sequence: CASSFRLAGGHFTDTQYF. The DNA of the CDR3 is TGTGCCAGCAGCTTCCGACTAGCGGGGGGGCACTTCACAGATACGCAGTATTTT. This chain joins TRBV5-5 and TRBJ2-3, with 14 bases identical to TRBD2. V gave up 2 bases and J gave up 2 bases; unmatched junction bases: 7. This CDR3 comprises 18 residues. Germline V gene data show CDR1 as SGHKS and CDR2 as YYEKEE (reference sequence).